A selection of T cell receptor beta chains follows, all from one sample in a study of tumor-infiltrating lymphocytes in primary liver carcinoma. TCRdb reanalysed the multiplex PCR reads using MiXCR and keeps one entry per CDR3 protein. The table includes 310,000 or so distinct CDR3 sequences, almost 60% detected once. Sequencing was carried out using peripheral blood. The receptor set was obtained from a woman in her twenties or thirties with primary liver carcinoma and hepatitis B virus infection. Both conserved end residues are part of each CDR3. The D gene is left open where the match is weak. Rows give clone size only sometimes, using once, few, many, or a class for an expanded clone.

V	size	D	J	DNA	CDR3
TRBV4-2	NA	NA	TRBJ1-5	TGTGCCAGCTGTCAAGATCGCGGGGGGCCCCCTGATCGGCCCCAGCATTTT	CASCQDRGGPPDRPQHF
TRBV7-9	many	NA	TRBJ1-3	TGTGCCAGCAGCTTGACAGGAGATCTAAACACCATATATTTT	CASSLTGDLNTIYF
TRBV11-3	many	NA	TRBJ2-6	TGTGCCAGCAGCTCCCCAGCTGGGGCCAACGTCCTGACTTTC	CASSSPAGANVLTF
TRBV6-1	NA	NA	TRBJ1-2	TGTGCTAGCAGTGCTTGGGGGAGCGGTGCCTACACCTTC	CASSAWGSGAYTF
TRBV6-5	many	TRBD1	TRBJ1-1	TGTGCCAGCAGTTACGGCAGGGGGCCCACTGAAGCTTTCTTT	CASSYGRGPTEAFF
TRBV7-8	few	NA	TRBJ2-7	TGTGCCAGCAGCTTACGAACGGGACCCTTCTACGGGCAGTACTTC	CASSLRTGPFYGQYF
TRBV7-9	few	NA	TRBJ2-1	TGTGCCAGCAGCCCACGGACTGACAATGAGCAGTTCTTC	CASSPRTDNEQFF
TRBV29-1	NA	NA	TRBJ2-5	TGCAGCGCGGTACTAGCCAACCAAAAGACCCAGTACTTC	CSAVLANQKTQYF
TRBV4-3	NA	NA	TRBJ2-3	TGCGCCAGCAGCCAACCTATCACAGATATGCAGTATTTT	CASSQPITDMQYF
TRBV6-1	many	NA	TRBJ2-5	TGTGCCAGCAGTGATGTCAGGGGCCTGGTAGAGACCCAGTACTTC	CASSDVRGLVETQYF
TRBV6-2/TRBV6-3	NA	NA	TRBJ2-7	TGTGCCAGCAGTTTCATAGGGGATCCTTACGAGCAGTACTTC	CASSFIGDPYEQYF
TRBV7-9	few	TRBD2	TRBJ2-1	TGTGCCAGCAGCCGCGGGACTAGCGGGAGTGAGCAGTTCTTC	CASSRGTSGSEQFF
TRBV11-2	NA	NA	TRBJ1-5	TGTGCTAGCAACTTAGATCGGGGAGCAAATCAGCCCCAGCATTTT	CASNLDRGANQPQHF
TRBV29-1	NA	TRBD2	TRBJ2-3	TGCAGCGTGGGTAGCGGGTTATACACAGATACGCAGTATTTT	CSVGSGLYTDTQYF
TRBV2	NA	NA	TRBJ2-7	TGTGCCGGCAGGACTGGCTACGAGCAGTACTTC	CAGRTGYEQYF
TRBV12-3/TRBV12-4	few	TRBD1	TRBJ2-1	TGTGCCAGCAGGAAATCCCCCGGGACAGGCCGCTACAATGAGCAGTTCTTC	CASRKSPGTGRYNEQFF
TRBV28	few	TRBD2	TRBJ2-3	TGTGCCAGCTTGACCGGCGGGCTAGCGGGAGATACGCAGTATTTT	CASLTGGLAGDTQYF
TRBV29-1	NA	NA	TRBJ1-5	TGCAGCGTGTCGTCGGGGTCCTCCAATCAGCCCCAGCATTTT	CSVSSGSSNQPQHF
TRBV11-2	NA	TRBD1	TRBJ2-4	TGTGCCAGCAGCTTAGAGGCAGGGGGCACAGTCATTCAGTACTTC	CASSLEAGGTVIQYF
TRBV29-1	many	NA	TRBJ2-7	TGCAGGGGGGCAGGGTCCCTCTTCGAGCAGTACTTC	CRGAGSLFEQYF
TRBV9	NA	NA	TRBJ2-5	TGTGCCAGCAGCCCCGGGGGCAGCTTCCAAGAGACCCAGTACTTC	CASSPGGSFQETQYF
TRBV20-1	NA	TRBD2	TRBJ2-3	TGCAGTGCTAGAAGGGCGGGAGGGCCAACAGATACGCAGTATTTT	CSARRAGGPTDTQYF
TRBV7-9	NA	NA	TRBJ2-3	TGTGCCAGCTCAAAGAACACAGGGTGGGGGGGTACTCGCACAGATACGCAGTATTTT	CASSKNTGWGGTRTDTQYF
TRBV5-5	NA	NA	TRBJ1-3	TGTGCCAGCAGCTTATTCAGGGGAGCTGGAAACACCATATATTTT	CASSLFRGAGNTIYF
TRBV5-4	NA	TRBD1	TRBJ1-6	TGTGCCAGCAGTCTGACAGGGAGCTCACCCCTCCACTTT	CASSLTGSSPLHF
TRBV11-2	NA	NA	TRBJ2-7	TGTGCCAGCAGCCAAGCATTAGGGGCGCACGGCGAGCAGTATTTC	CASSQALGAHGEQYF
TRBV6-5	many	TRBD2	TRBJ2-7	TGTGCCAGCAGTTACTCGATAGGGGGGGGGACTAGCGGGTACGAGCAGTACTTC	CASSYSIGGGTSGYEQYF
TRBV6-6	few	TRBD1	TRBJ2-1	TGTGCCAGCAGTCAGGGGGCGTCAACCCCTTTGTTCTTC	CASSQGASTPLFF
TRBV6-1	NA	NA	TRBJ2-7	TGTGCCAGCAGTGATAAGGGACGGTACGAGCAGTGCTTC	CASSDKGRYEQCF
TRBV4-2	NA	NA	TRBJ2-7	TGTGCCAGCAACCAACCAGACAGGGGAGGGTATGAGCAGTACTTC	CASNQPDRGGYEQYF
TRBV28	NA	NA	TRBJ1-3	TGTGCCAGCAGTGACAGAAACACCATATATTTT	CASSDRNTIYF
TRBV12-3/TRBV12-4	few	NA	TRBJ1-5	TGTGCCAGCAGTTCGACAGGAGGCAGCAATCAGCCCCAGCATTTT	CASSSTGGSNQPQHF
TRBV11-2	NA	NA	TRBJ2-7	TGTGCCAGCAGCTCAGTAGGAGATCAGTACTTC	CASSSVGDQYF
TRBV29-1	NA	NA	TRBJ2-1	TGCAGCGCCAACAGACAAGGGGATAATGAGCAGTTCTTC	CSANRQGDNEQFF
TRBV29-1	NA	NA	TRBJ1-2	TGCAGCGTTAAATTGGGGGGGCTCTACTATGGCTACACCTTC	CSVKLGGLYYGYTF
TRBV12-3/TRBV12-4	NA	TRBD1	TRBJ2-3	TGTGTCAGCAGTTCCTACAGGGGGCGCTTCACAGATACGCAGTATTTT	CVSSSYRGRFTDTQYF
TRBV11-3	once	TRBD1	TRBJ1-1	TGTGCCAGCAGCCGCAGGGGGGGGCAGACTGAAGCTTTCTTT	CASSRRGGQTEAFF
TRBV5-4	NA	NA	TRBJ2-1	TGTGCCAGCAGCTTGGCGTACTCCGAGGGGCAGTACCTGGAGCAGTTCTTC	CASSLAYSEGQYLEQFF
TRBV28	NA	NA	TRBJ2-2	TGTGCCAGCAGTTTGAGGCTAGGTGGCCACGGGGAGCTGTTTTTT	CASSLRLGGHGELFF
TRBV6-2/TRBV6-3	few	TRBD2	TRBJ2-7	TGTGCCAGCAGTTACTCGAGACTAGCGGCCTACGAGCAGTACTTC	CASSYSRLAAYEQYF
TRBV13	NA	TRBD2	TRBJ2-7	TGTGCCAGCAGTTTGGCAACTAGCGGGAAATCCAACGAACAGTACTTC	CASSLATSGKSNEQYF
TRBV5-1	once	NA	TRBJ2-3	TGCGTCAGCAGCTCTATTCCCACAGATACGCAATATTTT	CVSSSIPTDTQYF
TRBV12-3/TRBV12-4	many	TRBD1	TRBJ2-6	TGTGCCAGCAGTTCAGTACAGGGGTACGGGGCCAACGTCCTGACTTTC	CASSSVQGYGANVLTF
TRBV11-2	NA	NA	TRBJ1-2	TGTGCCAGCAGCCGACCGCTAGCTAACTATGGCTACACCTTC	CASSRPLANYGYTF
TRBV6-2/TRBV6-3	many	NA	TRBJ2-5	TGTGCCAGCAGTTACGAGACAAACCAAGAGACCCAGTACTTC	CASSYETNQETQYF
TRBV5-1	NA	NA	TRBJ2-5	TGCGCCAGCAGCTTTAGCGAACCCCAAGAGACCCAGTACTTC	CASSFSEPQETQYF
TRBV4-1	few	NA	TRBJ1-3	TGCGCCAGCAGCCAAGAAGAATTCTCTGGAAACACCATATATTTT	CASSQEEFSGNTIYF
TRBV6-5	NA	NA	TRBJ2-1	TGTGCCAGCAGTTCGGACAGTTACAATGAGCAGTTCTTC	CASSSDSYNEQFF
TRBV11-1	NA	TRBD2	TRBJ2-3	TGTGCCAGCAGCTTCCGGACTAGCGGGAGGGCCAGCAAGACCGGAGATACGCAGTATTTT	CASSFRTSGRASKTGDTQYF
TRBV12-5	few	NA	TRBJ2-1	TGTGCTAGTGTCCCGGGGGCCTGGAATGAGCAGTTTTTC	CASVPGAWNEQFF
TRBV30	NA	TRBD1	TRBJ2-7	TGTGCCTGGGCGACAGGGATGACCTACGAGCAGTACTTC	CAWATGMTYEQYF
TRBV6-6	few	TRBD2	TRBJ2-5	TGTGCCAGCAGTTACTCCGGGACTATAGTACAAGAGACCCAGTACTTC	CASSYSGTIVQETQYF
TRBV29-1	few	NA	TRBJ2-3	TGCAGCGTTCGGAGATTAGCGGACACAGATACGCAGTATTTT	CSVRRLADTDTQYF